The 15 T cell receptor beta chains below were found in one sample sequenced in a study of brain T cells in children with intractable seizures. Sample time point: blood from clinic visit 5 months post-surgery; TSC patient then seizure free. TCRdb's copy holds only in-frame clones and misses some; the assay was immunoSEQ multiplex PCR. The repertoire has about 340,000 clones, 93% of them found once; the top ten carry 4.5% to 7%. The sample in question was peripheral blood, obtained approximately 5 months after surgery. Every receptor here comes from a boy less than two years old with tuberous sclerosis and intractable seizures.

The chain has TRBV6-5 and TRBJ1-2, with D possibly matching TRBD1 (6 bases). Germline assignment: CDR1 MNHEY and CDR2 SVGAGI. The length of the CDR3 is 15 residues. Trimming took off 0 bases at V and 5 bases at J, with 13 bases between the two ends. This chain's CDR3 is CASSYSYRELYGYTF. The CDR3 coding sequence is TGTGCCAGCAGTTACTCGTACAGGGAGCTGTATGGCTACACCTTC.

The chain joins TRBV7-2 to TRBJ2-3; weak D call: TRBD1 (5 bases). V was trimmed by 1 base and J by 6 bases, leaving 8 bases between them. This CDR3 is built from 13 residues. Germline V CDR1 and CDR2: SGHTA, FQGNSA. This chain's CDR3 is CASSLGGRDTQYF. The CDR3 bases are TGTGCCAGCAGCTTAGGGGGCCGGGATACGCAGTATTTT.

V is TRBV5-1 and J is TRBJ1-4, with TRBD1 identical over 7 bases. Trimming at V came to 2 bases and at J to 3 bases, leaving 4 bases not matched to a gene. CDR3 length equals 15 residues. CDR1 and CDR2 (germline): SGHRS, YFSETQ. The CDR3 loop is CASSLQGLSNEKLFF. The CDR3 region has the DNA TGCGCCAGCAGCTTACAGGGGCTCTCTAATGAAAAACTGTTTTTT. Full variable domain (remainder filled in from reference TRBV5-1 and TRBJ1-4): KAGVTQTPRYLIKTRGQQVTLSCSPISGHRSVSWYQQTPGQGLQFLFEYFSETQRNKGNFPGRFSGRQFSNSRSEMNVSTLELGDSALYLCASSLQGLSNEKLFFGSGTQLSVL.

The chain couples TRBV5-8 to TRBJ1-3, with no clear D. Deletions cut 2 bases from V and 2 bases from J, with 11 bases between. There are 15 residues in the CDR3. CDR1 is SGHTS, CDR2 YDEGEE, per germline. This CDR3 is CASSLRGTTGNTIYF. In DNA form, the CDR3 reads TGTGCCAGCAGCTTAAGAGGAACAACTGGAAACACCATATATTTT. The whole variable domain, filled in from reference TRBV5-8 and TRBJ1-3, reads EAGVTQSPTHLIKTRGQQATLRCSPISGHTSVYWYQQALGLGLQFLLWYDEGEERNRGNFPPRFSGRQFPNYSSELNVNALELEDSALYLCASSLRGTTGNTIYFGEGSWLTVV.

The chain couples TRBV6-5 to TRBJ1-1, with unresolved D. CDR3 size: 15 residues. CDR1 is MNHEY and CDR2 is SVGAGI in the germline V gene. V was trimmed by 7 bases and J by 1 base, leaving 16 bases between them. The CDR3 loop is CASTKLSTGNTEAFF. The CDR3 nucleotides read TGTGCCAGCACAAAGTTAAGCACGGGGAACACTGAAGCTTTCTTT.

The V call is TRBV2, the J call TRBJ2-1, with 12 bases identical to TRBD2. This CDR3 comprises 13 residues. Per the germline V gene, CDR1 is SNHLY and CDR2 is FYNNEI. V shed 4 bases and J 9 bases; nucleotides not matched to a gene: 1. In DNA, the CDR3 is TGTGCCAGCAGTGTACTAGCGGGAGGTGAGCAGTTCTTC. Amino acid sequence: CASSVLAGGEQFF.

The CDR3 loop is CASSYSGQGPNTEAFF. The CDR3, as DNA: TGTGCCAGCAGTTACTCAGGACAGGGTCCTAACACTGAAGCTTTCTTT. The rearrangement uses TRBV6-5 and TRBJ1-1, with 8 bases fitting TRBD1. The V segment lost 0 bases and the J segment 2 bases; nucleotides outside the gene matches: 5. The CDR3 is 16 residues long. CDR1 is MNHEY, CDR2 SVGAGI, per germline.

V and J are TRBV7-2 and TRBJ2-7; 7 positions agree with TRBD1. The ends lost 4 bases at V and 3 bases at J; junction bases unmatched: 6. The CDR3 contains 14 residues. Germline V lookup: CDR1 SGHTA, CDR2 FQGNSA. The CDR3, as DNA: TGTGCCAGCAGCTACCGGGACAGTCGCTACGAGCAGTACTTC. It translates to CASSYRDSRYEQYF. The variable domain in full, with the rest retrieved from reference TRBV7-2 and TRBJ2-7, is GAGVSQSPSNKVTEKGKDVELRCDPISGHTALYWYRQSLGQGLEFLIYFQGNSAPDKSGLPSDRFSAERTGGSVSTLTIQRTQQEDSAVYLCASSYRDSRYEQYFGPGTRLTVT.

The chain links TRBV19 to TRBJ1-3, with D possibly TRBD1 on 6 matching bases. Germline CDR1 is LNHDA and CDR2 is SQIVND (reference sequence). The CDR3 length is 14 residues. Trimming stripped 9 bases from V and 2 bases from J, with 14 bases between. In DNA form, the CDR3 reads TGTGCCAGCGACACAGGGAACGCTGGAAACACCATATATTTT. It specifies CASDTGNAGNTIYF.

This clone appeared a single time. V is TRBV19 and J is TRBJ1-5, with a weak D call TRBD1 (5 bases). This CDR3 is 13 amino acids long. With 7 bases removed from V and 9 bases from J, the gap between germline ends came to 16 bases. From germline, CDR1 is LNHDA and CDR2 SQIVND (reference sequence). The CDR3 is CASTNKQEPPQHF. The DNA for the CDR3 is TGTGCCAGTACCAACAAACAGGAGCCGCCCCAGCATTTT.

This chain uses TRBV5-1 with TRBJ2-3; 13 bases map to TRBD2. The CDR3 runs 16 residues. J was trimmed by 8 bases and V by 4 bases; bases with no gene match: 10. Germline CDR1 is SGHRS and CDR2 is YFSETQ. The CDR3 loop is CASSGITSGGAGTQYF. CDR3 sequence (DNA): TGCGCCAGCAGCGGAATAACTAGCGGGGGGGCAGGTACGCAGTATTTT.

V is TRBV5-1 and J is TRBJ1-2; D unresolved. The CDR3 has 13 residues. Germline CDR1 and CDR2: SGHRS and YFSETQ. Between the trimmed V and J ends, which lost 5 bases and 4 bases, there was a span of 12 bases. The CDR3 coding sequence is TGCGCCAGCAGTGTGAGGGATCCCTATGGCTACACCTTC. It specifies CASSVRDPYGYTF.

The chain employs TRBV29-1 and TRBJ2-2, with D hard to call. Germline CDR1 and CDR2: SQVTM and ANQGSEA. The CDR3 is made up of 13 amino acids. The chain's CDR3 is CSFLTPNTGELFF. The CDR3 DNA follows: TGCAGTTTTCTAACTCCGAACACCGGGGAGCTGTTTTTT.

The rearrangement links TRBV15 to TRBJ1-1; a weak D match, TRBD1 (6 bases). With 4 bases removed from V and 5 bases from J, the gap between germline ends came to 11 bases. From germline, CDR1 is LNHNV and CDR2 YYDKDF (reference sequence). The CDR3 has 13 residues. DNA of the CDR3: TGTGCCACCAGCAAGGAGGGGGGGACTGAAGCTTTCTTT. Residues: CATSKEGGTEAFF.

The chain has TRBV30 and TRBJ2-5; the match to TRBD1 covers 7 bases. V trimming: 1 base; J trimming: 2 bases; junction bases outside the gene matches: 1. The germline V gene has CDR1 GTSNPN and CDR2 SVGIG (reference sequence). The CDR3 consists of 13 residues. Written as DNA, the CDR3 is TGTGCCTGGAGTGAGGACAGGCAAGAGACCCAGTACTTC. The encoded protein is CAWSEDRQETQYF.